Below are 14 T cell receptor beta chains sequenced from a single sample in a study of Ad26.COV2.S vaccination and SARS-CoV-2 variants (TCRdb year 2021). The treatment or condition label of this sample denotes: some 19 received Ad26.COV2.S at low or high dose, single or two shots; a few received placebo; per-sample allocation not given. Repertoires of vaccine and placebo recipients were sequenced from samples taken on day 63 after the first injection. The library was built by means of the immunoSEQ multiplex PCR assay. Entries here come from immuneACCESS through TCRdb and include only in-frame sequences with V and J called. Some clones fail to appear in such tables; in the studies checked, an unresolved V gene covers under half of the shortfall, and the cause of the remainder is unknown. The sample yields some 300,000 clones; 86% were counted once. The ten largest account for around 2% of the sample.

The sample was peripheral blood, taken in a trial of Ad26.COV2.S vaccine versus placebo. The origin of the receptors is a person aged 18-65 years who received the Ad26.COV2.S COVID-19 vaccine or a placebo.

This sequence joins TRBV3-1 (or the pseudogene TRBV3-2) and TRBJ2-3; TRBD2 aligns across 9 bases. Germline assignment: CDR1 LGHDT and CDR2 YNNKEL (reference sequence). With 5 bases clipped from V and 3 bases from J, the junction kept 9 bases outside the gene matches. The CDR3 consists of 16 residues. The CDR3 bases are TGTGCCAGCAGCTCCCGGGGAGCGGGGGGTACAGATACGCAGTATTTT. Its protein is CASSSRGAGGTDTQYF.

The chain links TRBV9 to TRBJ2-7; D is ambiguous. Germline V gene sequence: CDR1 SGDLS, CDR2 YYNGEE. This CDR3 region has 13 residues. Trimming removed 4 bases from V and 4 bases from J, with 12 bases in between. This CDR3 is CASSLRVGYEQYF. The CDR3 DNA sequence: TGTGCCAGCAGCCTCCGGGTCGGTTACGAGCAGTACTTC.

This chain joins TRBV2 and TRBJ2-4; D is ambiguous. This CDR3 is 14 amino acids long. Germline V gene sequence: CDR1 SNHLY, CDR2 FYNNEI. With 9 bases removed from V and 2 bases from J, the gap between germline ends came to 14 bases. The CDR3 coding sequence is TGTGCCAGGGTTGATGAGGTGACCAAAAACATTCAGTACTTC. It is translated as CARVDEVTKNIQYF.

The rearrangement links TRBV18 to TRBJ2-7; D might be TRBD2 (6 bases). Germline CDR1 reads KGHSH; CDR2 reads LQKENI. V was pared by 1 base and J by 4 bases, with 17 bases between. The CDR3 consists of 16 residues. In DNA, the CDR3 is TGTGCCAGCTCACCACGACGGGAAGGGACTCGGTACGAGCAGTACTTC. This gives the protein CASSPRREGTRYEQYF.

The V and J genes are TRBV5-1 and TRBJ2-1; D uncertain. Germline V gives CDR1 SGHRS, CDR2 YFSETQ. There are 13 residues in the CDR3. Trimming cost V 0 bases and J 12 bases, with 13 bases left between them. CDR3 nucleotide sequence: TGCGCCAGCAGCTTGGCCAGAGTCGATCGGCAGTTCTTC. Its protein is CASSLARVDRQFF.

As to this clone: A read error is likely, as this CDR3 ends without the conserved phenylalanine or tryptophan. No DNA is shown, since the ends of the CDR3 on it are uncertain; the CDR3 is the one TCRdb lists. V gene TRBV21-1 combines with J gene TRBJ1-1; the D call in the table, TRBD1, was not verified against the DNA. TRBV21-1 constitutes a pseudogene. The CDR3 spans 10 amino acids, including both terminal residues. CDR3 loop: CASSRQRASG.

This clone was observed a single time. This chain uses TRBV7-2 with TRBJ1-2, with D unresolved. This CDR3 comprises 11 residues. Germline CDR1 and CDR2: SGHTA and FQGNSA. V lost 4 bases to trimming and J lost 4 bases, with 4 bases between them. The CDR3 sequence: CASSYRYGYTF. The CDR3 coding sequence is TGTGCCAGCAGCTACCGCTATGGCTACACCTTC.

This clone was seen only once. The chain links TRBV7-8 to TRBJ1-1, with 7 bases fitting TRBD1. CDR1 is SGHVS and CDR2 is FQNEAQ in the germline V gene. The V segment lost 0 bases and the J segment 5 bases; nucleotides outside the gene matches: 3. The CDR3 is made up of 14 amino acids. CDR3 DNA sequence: TGTGCCAGCAGCTTAGCGACAGGGTGGACTGAAGCTTTCTTT. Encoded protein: CASSLATGWTEAFF.

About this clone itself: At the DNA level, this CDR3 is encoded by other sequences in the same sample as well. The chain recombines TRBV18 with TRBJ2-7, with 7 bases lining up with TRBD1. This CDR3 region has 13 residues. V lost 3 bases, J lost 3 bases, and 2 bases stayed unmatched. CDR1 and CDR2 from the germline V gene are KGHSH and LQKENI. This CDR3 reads CASSPGTVYEQYF. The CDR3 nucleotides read TGTGCCAGCTCACCCGGGACAGTCTACGAGCAGTACTTC.

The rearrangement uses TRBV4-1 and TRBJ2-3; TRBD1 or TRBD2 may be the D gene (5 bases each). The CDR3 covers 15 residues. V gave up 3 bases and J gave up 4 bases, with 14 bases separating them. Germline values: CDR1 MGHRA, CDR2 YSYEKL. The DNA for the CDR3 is TGCGCCAGCAGCCAGACGGGGCTCCAAGCAGATACGCAGTATTTT. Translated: CASSQTGLQADTQYF.

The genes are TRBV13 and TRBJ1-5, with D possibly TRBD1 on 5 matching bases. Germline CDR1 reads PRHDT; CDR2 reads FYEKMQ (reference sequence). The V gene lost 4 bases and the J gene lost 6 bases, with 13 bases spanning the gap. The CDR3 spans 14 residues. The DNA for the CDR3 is TGTGCCAGCAGCTCCCGACCCCAGGGTCAGCCCCAGCATTTT. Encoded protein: CASSSRPQGQPQHF.

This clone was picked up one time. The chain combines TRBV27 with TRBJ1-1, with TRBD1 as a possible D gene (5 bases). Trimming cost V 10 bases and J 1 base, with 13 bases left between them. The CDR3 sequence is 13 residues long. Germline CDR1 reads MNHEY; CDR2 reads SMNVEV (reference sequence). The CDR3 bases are TGTGCCACCGGGGCCGTAGCGAACACTGAAGCTTTCTTT. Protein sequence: CATGAVANTEAFF.

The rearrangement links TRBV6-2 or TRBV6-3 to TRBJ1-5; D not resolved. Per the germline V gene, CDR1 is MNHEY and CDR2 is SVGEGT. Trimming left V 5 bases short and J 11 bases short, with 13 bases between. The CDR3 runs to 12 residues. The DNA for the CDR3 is TGTGCCAGCAGTGACGGATTGGCGTCCCAGCATTTT. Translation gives CASSDGLASQHF.

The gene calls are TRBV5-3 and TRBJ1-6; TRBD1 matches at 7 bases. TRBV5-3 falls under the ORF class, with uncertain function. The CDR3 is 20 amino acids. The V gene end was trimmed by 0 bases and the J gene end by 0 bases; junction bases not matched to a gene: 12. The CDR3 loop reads CARSLGPGQPKSSYNSPLHF. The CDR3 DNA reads TGTGCCAGAAGCTTGGGACCGGGACAGCCAAAAAGCTCCTATAATTCACCCCTCCACTTT.